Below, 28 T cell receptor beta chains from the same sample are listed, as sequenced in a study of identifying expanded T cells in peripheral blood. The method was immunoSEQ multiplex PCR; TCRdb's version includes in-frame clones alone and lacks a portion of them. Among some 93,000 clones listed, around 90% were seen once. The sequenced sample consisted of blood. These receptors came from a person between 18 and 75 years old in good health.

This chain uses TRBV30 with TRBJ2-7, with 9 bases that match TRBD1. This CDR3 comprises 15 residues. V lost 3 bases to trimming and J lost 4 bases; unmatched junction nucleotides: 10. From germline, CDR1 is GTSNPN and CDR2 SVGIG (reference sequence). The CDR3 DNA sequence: TGTGCCTGGAGCCCCCGAGGGACAGGGCGGTACGAGCAGTACTTC. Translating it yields CAWSPRGTGRYEQYF. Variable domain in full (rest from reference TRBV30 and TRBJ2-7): SQTIHQWPATLVQPVGSPLSLECTVEGTSNPNLYWYRQAAGRGLQLLFYSVGIGQISSEVPQNLSASRPQDRQFILSSKKLLLSDSGFYLCAWSPRGTGRYEQYFGPGTRLTVT.

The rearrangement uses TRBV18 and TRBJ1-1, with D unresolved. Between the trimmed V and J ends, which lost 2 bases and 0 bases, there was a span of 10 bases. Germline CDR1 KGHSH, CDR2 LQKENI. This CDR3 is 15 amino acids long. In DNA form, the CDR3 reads TGTGCCAGCTCACCAAACAAGGAGATGAACACTGAAGCTTTCTTT. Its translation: CASSPNKEMNTEAFF. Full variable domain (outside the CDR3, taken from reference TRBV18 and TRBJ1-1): NAGVMQNPRHLVRRRGQEARLRCSPMKGHSHVYWYRQLPEEGLKFMVYLQKENIIDESGMPKERFSAEFPKEGPSILRIQQVVRGDSAAYFCASSPNKEMNTEAFFGQGTRLTVV.

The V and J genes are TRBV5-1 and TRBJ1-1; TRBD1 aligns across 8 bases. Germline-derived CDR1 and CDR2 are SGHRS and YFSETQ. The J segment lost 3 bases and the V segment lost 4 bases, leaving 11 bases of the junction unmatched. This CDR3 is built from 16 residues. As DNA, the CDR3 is TGCGCCAGCAGCGCAGGGGGCGCACTAATGGACACTGAAGCTTTCTTT. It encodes CASSAGGALMDTEAFF.

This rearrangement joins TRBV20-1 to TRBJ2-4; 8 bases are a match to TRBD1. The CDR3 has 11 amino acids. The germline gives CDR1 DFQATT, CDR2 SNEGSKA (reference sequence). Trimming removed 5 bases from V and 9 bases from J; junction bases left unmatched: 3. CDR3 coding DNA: TGCAGTGCTCACGGACAGGGCATTCAGTACTTC. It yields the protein CSAHGQGIQYF.

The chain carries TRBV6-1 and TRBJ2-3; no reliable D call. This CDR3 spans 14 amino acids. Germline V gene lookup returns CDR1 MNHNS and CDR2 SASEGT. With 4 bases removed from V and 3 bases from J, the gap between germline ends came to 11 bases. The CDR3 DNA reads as TGTGCCAGCAGTGTGGGCCTAACGACAGATACGCAGTATTTT. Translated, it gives CASSVGLTTDTQYF.

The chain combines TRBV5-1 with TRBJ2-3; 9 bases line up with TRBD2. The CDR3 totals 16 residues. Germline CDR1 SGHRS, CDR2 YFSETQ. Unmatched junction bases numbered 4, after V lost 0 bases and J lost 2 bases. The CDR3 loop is CASSLGVAGDTDTQYF. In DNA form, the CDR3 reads TGCGCCAGCAGCTTGGGGGTAGCGGGAGACACAGATACGCAGTATTTT.

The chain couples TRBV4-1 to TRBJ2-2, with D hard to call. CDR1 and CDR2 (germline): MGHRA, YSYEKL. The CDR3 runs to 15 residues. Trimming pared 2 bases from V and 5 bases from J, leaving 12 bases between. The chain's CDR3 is CASSQLNHETGELFF. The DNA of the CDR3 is TGCGCCAGCAGCCAATTAAACCATGAGACCGGGGAGCTGTTTTTT.

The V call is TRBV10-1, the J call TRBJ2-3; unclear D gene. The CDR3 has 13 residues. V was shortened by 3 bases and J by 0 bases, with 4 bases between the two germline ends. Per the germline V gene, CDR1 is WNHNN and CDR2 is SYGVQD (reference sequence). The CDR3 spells CASSDTSTDTQYF. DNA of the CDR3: TGCGCCAGCAGTGACACTAGCACAGATACGCAGTATTTT.

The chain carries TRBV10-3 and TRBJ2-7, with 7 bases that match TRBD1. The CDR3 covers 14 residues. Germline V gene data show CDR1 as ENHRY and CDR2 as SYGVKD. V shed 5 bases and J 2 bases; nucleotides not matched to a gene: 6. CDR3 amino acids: CAISTGQTTYEQYF. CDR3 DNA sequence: TGTGCCATCAGTACGGGACAGACAACCTACGAGCAGTACTTC.

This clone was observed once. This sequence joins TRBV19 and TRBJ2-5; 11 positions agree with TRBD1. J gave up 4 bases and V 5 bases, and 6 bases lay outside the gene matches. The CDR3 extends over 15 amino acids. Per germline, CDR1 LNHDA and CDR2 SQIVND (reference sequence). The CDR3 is CASSGTGGLRETQYF. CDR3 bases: TGTGCCAGTAGTGGGACAGGGGGGTTGCGAGAGACCCAGTACTTC.

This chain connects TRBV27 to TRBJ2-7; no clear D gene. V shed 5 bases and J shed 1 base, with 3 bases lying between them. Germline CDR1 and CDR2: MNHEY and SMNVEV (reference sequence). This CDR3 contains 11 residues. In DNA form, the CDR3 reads TGTGCCAGCAGTCCGTCCTACGAGCAGTACTTC. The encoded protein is CASSPSYEQYF.

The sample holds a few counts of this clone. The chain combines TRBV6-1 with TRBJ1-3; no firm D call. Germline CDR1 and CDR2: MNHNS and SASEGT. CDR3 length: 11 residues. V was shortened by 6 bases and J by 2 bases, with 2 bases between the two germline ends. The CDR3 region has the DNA TGTGCCAGCAGGACTGGAAACACCATATATTTT. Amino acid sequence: CASRTGNTIYF.

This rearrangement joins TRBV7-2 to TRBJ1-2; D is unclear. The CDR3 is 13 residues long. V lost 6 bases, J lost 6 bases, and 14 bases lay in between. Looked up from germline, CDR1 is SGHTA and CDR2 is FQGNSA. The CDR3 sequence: CASSRPGRDGYTF. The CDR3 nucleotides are TGTGCCAGCAGTCGTCCCGGGAGAGATGGCTACACCTTC.

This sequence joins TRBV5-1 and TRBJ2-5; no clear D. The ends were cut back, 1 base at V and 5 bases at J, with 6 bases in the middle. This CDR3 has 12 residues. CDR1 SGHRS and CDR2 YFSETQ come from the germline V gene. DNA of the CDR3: TGCGCCAGCAGCTTGTGGGGTGAGACCCAGTACTTC. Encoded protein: CASSLWGETQYF.

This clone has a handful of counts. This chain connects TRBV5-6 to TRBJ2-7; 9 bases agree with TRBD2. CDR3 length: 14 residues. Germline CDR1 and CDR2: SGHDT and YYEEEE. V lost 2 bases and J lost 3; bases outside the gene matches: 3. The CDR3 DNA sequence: TGTGCCAGCAGCTTTGGGACTAGCATCTACGAGCAGTACTTC. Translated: CASSFGTSIYEQYF. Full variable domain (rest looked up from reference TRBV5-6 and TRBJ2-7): DAGVTQSPTHLIKTRGQQVTLRCSPKSGHDTVSWYQQALGQGPQFIFQYYEEEERQRGNFPDRFSGHQFPNYSSELNVNALLLGDSALYLCASSFGTSIYEQYFGPGTRLTVT.

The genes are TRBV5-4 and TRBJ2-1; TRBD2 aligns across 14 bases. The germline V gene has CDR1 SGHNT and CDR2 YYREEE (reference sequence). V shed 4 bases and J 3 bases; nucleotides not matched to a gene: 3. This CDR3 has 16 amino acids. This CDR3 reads CASSPGLAGDYNEQFF. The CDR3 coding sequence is TGTGCCAGCAGCCCGGGACTAGCGGGGGACTACAATGAGCAGTTCTTC.

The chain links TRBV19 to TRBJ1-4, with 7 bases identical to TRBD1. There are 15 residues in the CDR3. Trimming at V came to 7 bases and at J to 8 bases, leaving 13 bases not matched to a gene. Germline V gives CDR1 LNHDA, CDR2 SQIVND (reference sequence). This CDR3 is CASTPGGTEPEKLFF. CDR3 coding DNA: TGTGCCAGTACCCCGGGAGGGACAGAACCCGAAAAACTGTTTTTT.

CDR3 in amino acids: CASSFWSLNTEAFF. The CDR3 DNA is TGTGCCAGCAGCTTTTGGTCGCTGAACACTGAAGCTTTCTTT. V is TRBV5-6 and J is TRBJ1-1; D unresolved. Germline V gene sequence: CDR1 SGHDT, CDR2 YYEEEE. With 2 bases removed from V and 0 bases from J, the gap between germline ends came to 8 bases. The CDR3 contains 14 residues.

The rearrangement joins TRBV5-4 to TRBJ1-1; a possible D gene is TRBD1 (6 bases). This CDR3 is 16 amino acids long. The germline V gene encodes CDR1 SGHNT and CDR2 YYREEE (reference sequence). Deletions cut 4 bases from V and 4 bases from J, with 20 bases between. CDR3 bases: TGTGCCAGCAGCCCTGGAGGGGGTTCAAGGAGCACTGAAGCTTTCTTT. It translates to CASSPGGGSRSTEAFF.

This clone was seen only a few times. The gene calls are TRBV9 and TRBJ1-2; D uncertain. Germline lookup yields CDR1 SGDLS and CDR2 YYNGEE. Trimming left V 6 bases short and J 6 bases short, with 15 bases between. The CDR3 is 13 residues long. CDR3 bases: TGTGCCAGCACATCCCGGACGCGAGATGGCTACACCTTC. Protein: CASTSRTRDGYTF.

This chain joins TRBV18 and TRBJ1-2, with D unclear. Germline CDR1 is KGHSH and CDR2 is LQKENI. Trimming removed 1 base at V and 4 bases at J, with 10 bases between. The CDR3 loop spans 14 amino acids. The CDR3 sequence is CASSPRQSAYGYTF. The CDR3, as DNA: TGTGCCAGCTCACCACGGCAGTCAGCCTATGGCTACACCTTC.

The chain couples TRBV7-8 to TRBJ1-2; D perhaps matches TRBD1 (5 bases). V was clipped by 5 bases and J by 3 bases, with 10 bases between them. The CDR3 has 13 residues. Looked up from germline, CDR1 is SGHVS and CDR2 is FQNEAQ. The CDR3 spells CASSPGRDYGYTF. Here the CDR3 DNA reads TGTGCCAGCAGCCCCGGCAGGGACTATGGCTACACCTTC.

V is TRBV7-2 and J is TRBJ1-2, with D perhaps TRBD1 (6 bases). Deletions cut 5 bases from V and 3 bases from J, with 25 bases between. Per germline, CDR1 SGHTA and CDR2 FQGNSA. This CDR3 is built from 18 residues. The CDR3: CASSPAGGRVVPHYGYTF. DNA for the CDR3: TGTGCCAGCAGCCCAGCGGGGGGCAGGGTGGTCCCTCACTATGGCTACACCTTC.

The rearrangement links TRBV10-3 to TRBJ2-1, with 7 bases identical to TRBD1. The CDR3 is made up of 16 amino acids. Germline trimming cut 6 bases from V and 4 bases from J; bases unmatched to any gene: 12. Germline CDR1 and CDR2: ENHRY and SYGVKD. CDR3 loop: CAIRNSGTAEYNEQFF. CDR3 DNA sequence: TGTGCCATCAGAAACTCCGGGACAGCTGAATACAATGAGCAGTTCTTC.

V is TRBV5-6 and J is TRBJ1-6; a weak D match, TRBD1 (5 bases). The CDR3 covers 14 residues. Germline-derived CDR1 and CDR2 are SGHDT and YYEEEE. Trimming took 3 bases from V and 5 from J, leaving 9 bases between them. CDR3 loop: CASSWGRNNSPLHF. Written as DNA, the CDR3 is TGTGCCAGCAGCTGGGGCCGAAATAATTCACCCCTCCACTTT.

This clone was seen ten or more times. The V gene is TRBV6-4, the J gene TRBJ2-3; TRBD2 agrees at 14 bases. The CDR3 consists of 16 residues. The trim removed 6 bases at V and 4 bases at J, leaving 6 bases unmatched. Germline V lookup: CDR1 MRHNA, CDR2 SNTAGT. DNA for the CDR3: TGTGCCAGCAGCATAACGGGACTAGCGGGAGCAGATACGCAGTATTTT. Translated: CASSITGLAGADTQYF.

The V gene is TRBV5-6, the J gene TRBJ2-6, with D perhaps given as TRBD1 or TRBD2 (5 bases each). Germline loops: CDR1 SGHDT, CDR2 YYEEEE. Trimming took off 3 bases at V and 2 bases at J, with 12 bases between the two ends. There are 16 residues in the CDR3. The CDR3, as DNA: TGTGCCAGCAGCTCCCCCCTGGGGGCTGGGGCCAACGTCCTGACTTTC. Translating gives CASSSPLGAGANVLTF.

CDR3 DNA sequence: TGTGCCAGCAGCCCGATGCGGGACAGCTACGAGCAGTACTTC. It specifies CASSPMRDSYEQYF. The V and J genes are TRBV7-9 and TRBJ2-7, with D possibly matching TRBD1 (7 bases). V lost 5 bases, J lost 3 bases, and 14 bases lay in between. The V gene's germline CDR1 is SEHNR and CDR2 FQNEAQ (reference sequence). This CDR3 has 14 amino acids.